A single count supports the clone carrying this T cell receptor (beta chain). The germline gives CDR1 SGDLS, CDR2 YYNGEE. The junction had 3 bases not matched to a gene; V was cut back by 4 bases and J by 0 bases. CDR3 length: 15 residues. The record originates from a study of blood T cell repertoires in COVID-19. Repertoires were generated with immunoSEQ multiplex PCR, while TCRdb's copy carries only in-frame clones and drops some. The sample lists more than 95,000 clones, more than 80% occurring once. The chain couples TRBV9 to TRBJ2-2, with 7 nucleotides matching TRBD1. The sample was peripheral blood. This TCR was sampled from a woman in her sixties with acute or convalescent COVID-19. Here the CDR3 reads CASSPGGPNTGELFF. The CDR3 DNA sequence: TGTGCCAGCAGCCCAGGGGGACCGAACACCGGGGAGCTGTTTTTT.